This T cell receptor beta chain emerged from a study of blood T cells in healthy people across ages. Study findings and constraints: The study found more naive CD4+ cells and higher diversity in long-lived than aged donors.

With respect to this clonotype: Antigen specificity is unknown.

Isolation per sample recovered at least 7 million PBMCs. With a J-beta primer mix and a sample-barcoded 5' primer, a second PCR ran roughly 6 to 11 cycles. At least 2.5 million CDR3-containing paired-end reads were obtained per sample. MiXCR was run by TCRdb on the 5' RACE reads, yielding one entry per CDR3 protein. The data hold 550,000 to 750,000 distinct CDR3 sequences, with around a fifth observed a single time. CDR1 is MNHEY, CDR2 SVGAGI, per germline. The CDR3 runs to 17 residues. Trimming took 0 bases from V and 1 from J, leaving 15 bases between them. This receptor was obtained from a man in his 70s in good health. The chain joins TRBV6-5 to TRBJ1-2; a possible D gene is TRBD1 (6 bases). Sequencing input: blood. The CDR3 loop is CASSYSRGKTLNYGYTF. Written as DNA, the CDR3 is TGTGCCAGCAGTTACTCGAGGGGGAAAACCCTTAACTATGGCTACACCTTC.